This TCR beta chain is drawn from a study of T cell repertoires in cytomegalovirus infection. Study-level information: Public TCR beta signatures provided an indication of both CMV infection and a matching HLA type.

This clonotype was detected only a few times. Its antigen is not identified. Study findings and constraints: Summed frequency of shared TCR beta families picked out CMV carriers who also had the relevant HLA. The ex vivo response showed dominance by HLA-C-restricted CMV-specific TCR beta clonotypes.

TCRdb called the reads again in MiXCR, with one record for every CDR3 protein. The sample carries 250,000 or so distinct CDR3 sequences, around 8.7% recorded once. The germline V gene encodes CDR1 SNHLY and CDR2 FYNNEI. V was pared by 6 bases and J by 2 bases, with 9 bases between. This CDR3 has 13 amino acids. This chain joins TRBV2 and TRBJ2-3, with D unclear. Material for sequencing was PBMCs. This sequence originates from a human donor in good health (CMV status not recorded). Some clones in this sample may be carry-over from other donors' samples. CDR3 amino acids: CASRGDFTDTQYF. The CDR3 bases are TGTGCCAGCAGGGGCGATTTCACAGATACGCAGTATTTT.